This passage covers 17 T cell receptor beta chains from one sample sequenced in a study of CD8 T cells in ankylosing spondylitis. MiXCR was run by TCRdb on the 5' RACE reads, yielding one entry per CDR3 protein. This sample has fewer than 250,000 distinct CDR3 sequences, with approximately 20% found just once. These receptors' targets are unknown. Overall study findings and caveats: Within ankylosing spondylitis blood, a TCR beta motif made up of eight or nine highly homologous variants appeared to be characteristic.

Material for sequencing was blood, either unsorted or a sorted T cell fraction (not recorded which). These receptors were collected from a male donor with ankylosing spondylitis.

The chain couples TRBV15 to TRBJ2-7, with 13 bases matching TRBD2. Germline V lookup: CDR1 LNHNV, CDR2 YYDKDF (reference sequence). The J segment lost 4 bases and the V segment lost 3 bases, leaving 9 bases of the junction unmatched. The CDR3 is made up of 17 amino acids. CDR3 amino acids: CATSSPTGTSGIYEQYF. The CDR3 DNA follows: TGTGCCACCAGCAGCCCCACCGGGACTAGCGGGATTTACGAGCAGTACTTC.

The chain is built from TRBV7-8 and TRBJ2-1, with D possibly being TRBD1 (6 bases). V was shortened by 1 base and J by 5 bases, with 9 bases between the two germline ends. The germline V gene encodes CDR1 SGHVS and CDR2 FQNEAQ. This CDR3 is 14 amino acids long. CDR3 sequence: CASSLVQGHNEQFF. CDR3 in DNA: TGTGCCAGCAGCTTAGTACAGGGCCACAATGAGCAGTTCTTC.

The chain joins TRBV6-5 to TRBJ2-1; 7 positions agree with TRBD1. The CDR3 runs to 12 residues. Germline V gene sequence: CDR1 MNHEY, CDR2 SVGAGI. The V and J ends lost 6 bases and 6 bases, in that order; junction bases with no gene match: 2. CDR3 sequence: CASSWTGNEQFF. In DNA form, the CDR3 reads TGTGCCAGCAGCTGGACAGGCAATGAGCAGTTCTTC.

The CDR3 sequence is CASSQAPGARETQYF. The DNA of the CDR3 is TGCGCCAGCAGCCAAGCCCCGGGGGCCCGGGAGACCCAGTACTTC. The chain uses TRBV4-1 and TRBJ2-5; D may correspond to TRBD1 or TRBD2 (6 bases each). The CDR3 runs to 15 residues. Germline-derived CDR1 and CDR2 are MGHRA and YSYEKL. V lost 1 base and J 5 bases, leaving 14 bases between the germline ends.

In this sample, this clonotype turned up a few times. The chain joins TRBV15 to TRBJ1-4; D unresolved. V was cut by 4 bases and J by 7 bases, with 22 bases left in between. Germline V gene lookup returns CDR1 LNHNV and CDR2 YYDKDF (reference sequence). The CDR3 spans 17 residues. For the CDR3, the DNA is TGTGCCACCAGCACTCGGACGCACCCGAGCGGCTCTGAAAAACTGTTTTTT. Translating it yields CATSTRTHPSGSEKLFF.

The rearrangement links TRBV29-1 to TRBJ2-1, with 8 bases that match TRBD1. Losses at the gene ends were 8 bases for V and 0 bases for J; bases not matched to a gene: 3. This CDR3 has 13 amino acids. The germline gives CDR1 SQVTM, CDR2 ANQGSEA. In DNA form, the CDR3 reads TGCAGCCAAACAGGGGGCTCCTACAATGAGCAGTTCTTC. This sequence encodes CSQTGGSYNEQFF.

A few counts support this clonotype. This chain links TRBV20-1 with TRBJ2-7; 7 nucleotides line up with TRBD1. Germline V CDR1 and CDR2: DFQATT, SNEGSKA (reference sequence). The CDR3 is made up of 15 amino acids. V lost 3 bases to trimming and J lost 4 bases; unmatched junction nucleotides: 12. The CDR3 region has the DNA TGCAGTGCTAGGAGCCGAGGGGGCGAGGGGTACGAGCAGTACTTC. This gives the protein CSARSRGGEGYEQYF.

Many counts were recorded for this clonotype. CDR3: CASSLSPQLGDTQYF. The CDR3 coding sequence is TGTGCCAGCAGCTTATCGCCCCAGTTGGGGGATACGCAGTATTTT. This chain connects TRBV12-3 or TRBV12-4 to TRBJ2-3, with D uncertain. The CDR3 is made up of 15 amino acids. The V and J ends lost 6 bases and 6 bases respectively, with 19 bases between them.

The rearrangement links TRBV6-1 to TRBJ2-2; 9 nucleotides align to TRBD1. V was clipped by 2 bases and J by 3 bases; unmatched bases: 10. CDR1 is MNHNS, CDR2 SASEGT, per germline. This CDR3 has 18 amino acids. The CDR3 bases are TGTGCCAGCAGTGAACCCCTCCCAACAGGGGGCGACACCGGGGAGCTGTTTTTT. The encoded protein is CASSEPLPTGGDTGELFF.

This clonotype was seen only a few times. V usage is TRBV3-1 and J usage is TRBJ1-1; 7 bases line up with TRBD1. The CDR3 has 20 amino acids. The V gene's germline CDR1 is LGHDT and CDR2 YNNKEL (reference sequence). V was pared by 0 bases and J by 3 bases, with 19 bases of the junction left unmatched. The CDR3 protein is CASSQDMGAIKTGLDTEAFF. The CDR3 DNA reads as TGTGCCAGCAGCCAAGATATGGGTGCAATCAAGACAGGGCTCGACACTGAAGCTTTCTTT.

V usage is TRBV7-6 and J usage is TRBJ2-1; 7 bases agree with TRBD2. The junction had 12 bases not matched to a gene; V was cut back by 4 bases and J by 12 bases. The germline V gene encodes CDR1 SGHVS and CDR2 FNYEAQ. The CDR3 totals 14 residues. Written as DNA, the CDR3 is TGTGCCAGCAGCTCCTATCTAGCGGATCGTGGGCAGTTCTTC. As protein: CASSSYLADRGQFF.

The chain joins TRBV29-1 to TRBJ2-7, with D possibly being TRBD2 (5 bases). The V gene lost 2 bases and the J gene lost 0 bases, with 11 bases spanning the gap. The CDR3 loop spans 14 amino acids. Germline values: CDR1 SQVTM, CDR2 ANQGSEA. CDR3 in amino acids: CSVERRGNSYEQYF. The CDR3 nucleotides are TGCAGCGTTGAAAGGAGAGGGAACTCCTACGAGCAGTACTTC.

This clonotype was seen a few times. The chain combines TRBV7-9 with TRBJ1-1; D is perhaps TRBD1 (5 bases). The V gene's germline CDR1 is SEHNR and CDR2 FQNEAQ (reference sequence). Trimming left V 7 bases short and J 2 bases short, with 14 bases between. The CDR3 loop spans 14 amino acids. Here the CDR3 reads CASKPPGANTEAFF. CDR3 bases: TGTGCCAGCAAACCCCCCGGGGCCAACACTGAAGCTTTCTTT.

The chain carries TRBV18 and TRBJ2-7; D call uncertain. Trimming took 2 bases from V and 2 from J, leaving 10 bases between them. This CDR3 spans 14 amino acids. CDR1 is KGHSH and CDR2 is LQKENI in the germline V gene. The CDR3 region has the DNA TGTGCCAGCTCACCATATCCAGAAGCCTACGAGCAGTACTTC. Protein product: CASSPYPEAYEQYF.

This clonotype was seen only a few times. The chain employs TRBV7-8 and TRBJ1-1; D gene unclear. Per the germline V gene, CDR1 is SGHVS and CDR2 is FQNEAQ. The CDR3 spans 15 residues. The ends were cut back, 5 bases at V and 5 bases at J, with 18 bases in the middle. Here the CDR3 reads CASSQPEGGWTEAFF. Written as DNA, the CDR3 is TGTGCCAGCAGCCAGCCCGAAGGTGGGTGGACTGAAGCTTTCTTT. Full variable domain (remainder filled in from reference TRBV7-8 and TRBJ1-1): GAGVSQSPRYKVAKRGQDVALRCDPISGHVSLFWYQQALGQGPEFLTYFQNEAQLDKSGLPSDRFFAERPEGSVSTLKIQRTQQEDSAVYLCASSQPEGGWTEAFFGQGTRLTVV.

This clonotype was seen once. The chain joins TRBV20-1 to TRBJ2-3; D might be TRBD1 or TRBD2, each matching 5 bases. The germline V and J ends were trimmed by 5 bases and 2 bases, with 14 bases remaining between them. Germline-derived CDR1 and CDR2 are DFQATT and SNEGSKA (reference sequence). CDR3 length: 14 residues. CDR3 region: CSARPGTLTDTQYF. The CDR3 DNA reads as TGCAGTGCTCGCCCCGGGACCCTCACAGATACGCAGTATTTT.

V gene TRBV7-9 combines with J gene TRBJ2-1, with a tentative D call TRBD2 (6 bases). Germline-derived CDR1 and CDR2 are SEHNR and FQNEAQ (reference sequence). V lost 5 bases and J 4 bases, leaving 15 bases between the germline ends. The CDR3 runs 15 residues. The CDR3 spells CASSAASAFYNEQFF. The CDR3 DNA reads as TGTGCCAGCAGCGCGGCTAGCGCCTTTTACAATGAGCAGTTCTTC. Supplemented by reference TRBV7-9 and TRBJ2-1, the full variable domain reads DTGVSQNPRHKITKRGQNVTFRCDPISEHNRLYWYRQTLGQGPEFLTYFQNEAQLEKSRLLSDRFSAERPKGSFSTLEIQRTEQGDSAMYLCASSAASAFYNEQFFGPGTRLTVL.